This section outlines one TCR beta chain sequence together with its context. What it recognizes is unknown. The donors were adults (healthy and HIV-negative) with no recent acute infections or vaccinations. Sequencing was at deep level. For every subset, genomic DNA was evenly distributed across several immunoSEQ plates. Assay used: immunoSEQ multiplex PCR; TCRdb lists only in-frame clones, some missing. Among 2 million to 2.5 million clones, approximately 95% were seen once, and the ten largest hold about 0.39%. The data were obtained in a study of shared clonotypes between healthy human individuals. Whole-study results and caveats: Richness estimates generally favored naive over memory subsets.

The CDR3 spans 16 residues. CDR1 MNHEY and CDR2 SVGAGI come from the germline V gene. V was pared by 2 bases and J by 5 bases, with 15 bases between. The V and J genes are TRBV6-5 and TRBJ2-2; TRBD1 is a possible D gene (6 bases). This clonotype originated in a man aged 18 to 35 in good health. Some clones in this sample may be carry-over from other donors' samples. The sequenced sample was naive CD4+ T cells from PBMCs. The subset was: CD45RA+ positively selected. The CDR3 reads CASSYLGAGETGELFF. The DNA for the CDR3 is TGTGCCAGCAGTTACCTGGGGGCAGGGGAAACCGGGGAGCTGTTTTTT.